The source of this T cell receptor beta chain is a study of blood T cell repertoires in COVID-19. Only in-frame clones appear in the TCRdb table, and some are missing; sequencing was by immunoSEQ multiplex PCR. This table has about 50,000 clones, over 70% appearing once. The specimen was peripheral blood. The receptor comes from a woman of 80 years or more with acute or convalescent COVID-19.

The CDR3 sequence is CATSITGGYGYTF. In DNA, the CDR3 is TGTGCCACCAGCATCACAGGGGGCTATGGCTACACCTTC. The chain links TRBV15 to TRBJ1-2, with 8 nucleotides matching TRBD1. This CDR3 comprises 13 residues. V dropped 4 bases and J dropped 4; count of bases not matched to a gene: 2. Germline CDR1 reads LNHNV; CDR2 reads YYDKDF (reference sequence).